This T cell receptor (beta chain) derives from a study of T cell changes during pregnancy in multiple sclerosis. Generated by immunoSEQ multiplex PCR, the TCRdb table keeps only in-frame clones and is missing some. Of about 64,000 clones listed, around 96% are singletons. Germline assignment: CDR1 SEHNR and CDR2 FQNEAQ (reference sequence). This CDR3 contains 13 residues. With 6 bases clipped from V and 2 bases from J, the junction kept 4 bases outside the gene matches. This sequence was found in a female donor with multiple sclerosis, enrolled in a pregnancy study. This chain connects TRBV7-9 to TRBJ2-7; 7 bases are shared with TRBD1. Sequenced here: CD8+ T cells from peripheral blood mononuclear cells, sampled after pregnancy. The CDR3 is CASSDREAYEQYF. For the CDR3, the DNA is TGTGCCAGCAGTGACAGGGAAGCCTACGAGCAGTACTTC.